These 27 T cell receptor beta chains were sequenced from one sample in a study of T cells expressing NK-cell markers. TCRdb re-called the 5' RACE reads; every CDR3 protein appears as one record, without DNA. Across about 260,000 distinct CDR3 sequences, the top ten clones capture approximately 0.42% of the sample. What was sequenced was blood T cells: a sorted CD56 or NKG2C T cell subset, CD4+ or CD8+ T cells, or bulk PBMC T cells (not recorded which). The receptors originated from a man between 18 and 35 years old in good health.

The rearrangement joins TRBV5-1 to TRBJ2-3; lacking DNA, the TRBD2 call made by TCRdb goes unchecked. This CDR3 comprises 16 residues. Germline assignment: CDR1 SGHRS and CDR2 YFSETQ. The CDR3 is CASSLGLADRTDTQYF.

The chain joins TRBV6-2 or TRBV6-3 to TRBJ1-5; the D gene TCRdb calls, TRBD1, cannot be checked with no DNA. Germline CDR1 MNHEY, CDR2 SVGEGT. The CDR3 totals 15 residues. The CDR3 region is CATRWGQYSNQPQHF.

The V call is TRBV30, the J call TRBJ2-7; the D call of TRBD1 rests on TCRdb alone, since no DNA is present to check it. The germline gives CDR1 GTSNPN, CDR2 SVGIG (reference sequence). This CDR3 region has 14 residues. The CDR3 reads CAWSSPGQSYEQYF.

The rearrangement links TRBV12-3 or TRBV12-4 to TRBJ2-1; without DNA, the TCRdb call of TRBD2 cannot be checked. The CDR3 is made up of 15 amino acids. The CDR3 reads CASSRLMSSYNEQFF.

The V gene is TRBV7-7, the J gene TRBJ2-2; TCRdb proposes TRBD2, but this gene call is untestable without DNA. The CDR3 is 18 residues long. Looked up from germline, CDR1 is SSHAT and CDR2 is FNYEAQ (reference sequence). The CDR3 region is CASSGWEGSGSGTGELFF.

The chain's CDR3 is CSARAGPGLATDTQYF. This chain uses TRBV20-1 with TRBJ2-3; the D call of TRBD1 rests on TCRdb alone, since no DNA is present to check it. The germline V gene has CDR1 DFQATT and CDR2 SNEGSKA (reference sequence). The length of the CDR3 is 16 residues.

The chain has TRBV6-2 or TRBV6-3 and TRBJ2-3. The CDR3 has 16 residues. Per germline, CDR1 MNHEY and CDR2 SVGEGT. CDR3 region: CASSYSNGERTDTQYF.

This chain uses TRBV13 with TRBJ1-1. Germline lookup yields CDR1 PRHDT and CDR2 FYEKMQ (reference sequence). The CDR3 extends over 15 amino acids. CDR3 region: CASSLGEYMNTEAFF.

The chain couples TRBV6-1 to TRBJ2-7. The CDR3 spans 14 residues. Germline V gene sequence: CDR1 MNHNS, CDR2 SASEGT. CDR3 amino acids: CASRRDTSSYEQYF.

The CDR3 loop is CASSLVGNGNQPQHF. This chain uses TRBV12-3 or TRBV12-4 with TRBJ1-5. The CDR3 covers 15 residues.

The rearrangement joins TRBV12-3 or TRBV12-4 to TRBJ2-3; with no DNA, the TCRdb D assignment of TRBD2 cannot be verified. The CDR3 extends over 14 amino acids. The CDR3 region is CASSLWLAGGLQYF.

The V and J genes are TRBV4-1 and TRBJ2-3; no DNA is available, so the TRBD2 call from TCRdb remains unchecked. The germline CDR1 and CDR2 sequences are MGHRA and YSYEKL. The CDR3 loop spans 17 amino acids. CDR3 region: CASSQDGGSGRADTQYF.

The rearrangement uses TRBV4-1 and TRBJ1-1; no DNA is available, so the TRBD1 call from TCRdb remains unchecked. The germline gives CDR1 MGHRA, CDR2 YSYEKL. The CDR3 is 15 residues long. This CDR3 reads CASSPQGAANTEAFF.

Here the CDR3 reads CASRGDGYNEQFF. The chain links TRBV12-3 or TRBV12-4 to TRBJ2-1. CDR3 length equals 13 residues.

The V call is TRBV29-1, the J call TRBJ1-2. This CDR3 has 12 amino acids. Germline V CDR1 and CDR2: SQVTM, ANQGSEA. CDR3 residues: CSVVSLSAGYTF.

The V gene is TRBV4-1, the J gene TRBJ1-5; TCRdb picks TRBD1, but there is no DNA to check that call. This CDR3 is 17 amino acids long. The germline V gene encodes CDR1 MGHRA and CDR2 YSYEKL. The CDR3 loop is CASSQDAGRQSNQPQHF.

The rearrangement uses TRBV4-2 and TRBJ2-1; the D gene TCRdb calls, TRBD1, cannot be checked with no DNA. Looked up from germline, CDR1 is LGHNA and CDR2 is YNFKEQ. CDR3 length: 16 amino acids. CDR3 protein: CASSFRGQGNYNEQFF.

This chain connects TRBV20-1 to TRBJ2-5; the D gene TCRdb calls, TRBD1, cannot be checked with no DNA. The CDR3 extends over 11 amino acids. Germline loops: CDR1 DFQATT, CDR2 SNEGSKA (reference sequence). This CDR3 reads CSMSREETQYF.

The chain carries TRBV4-1 and TRBJ2-6. Looked up from germline, CDR1 is MGHRA and CDR2 is YSYEKL. The CDR3 spans 17 residues. The CDR3 loop reads CASASLGRRSGANVLTF.

The V and J genes are TRBV5-4 and TRBJ2-6; the TCRdb D gene call, TRBD1, has no DNA to confirm it. The CDR3 sequence is 18 residues long. Germline V CDR1 and CDR2: SGHNT, YYREEE (reference sequence). The CDR3 here is CASSKDRGLHSGANVLTF.

The V gene is TRBV12-3 or TRBV12-4, the J gene TRBJ1-5; TCRdb indicates TRBD1, and absent DNA this call remains unverified. This CDR3 is 15 amino acids long. Here the CDR3 reads CASRLTGESNQPQHF.

This rearrangement joins TRBV12-3 or TRBV12-4 to TRBJ1-6. There are 14 residues in the CDR3. CDR3 sequence reads: CASSLGGEGSPLHF.

This CDR3 reads CASSLDRGTNTEAFF. V and J are TRBV7-9 and TRBJ1-1; the D gene TCRdb calls, TRBD1, cannot be checked with no DNA. This CDR3 contains 15 residues. Germline values: CDR1 SEHNR, CDR2 FQNEAQ (reference sequence).

The rearrangement joins TRBV20-1 to TRBJ2-1; TCRdb selects TRBD2, and the lack of DNA leaves this call unchecked. CDR3 length: 17 residues. CDR1 DFQATT and CDR2 SNEGSKA come from the germline V gene (reference sequence). The CDR3 sequence: CSARDAGTSGQYNEQFF.

The chain uses TRBV5-1 and TRBJ2-3; without DNA, the TCRdb call of TRBD1 cannot be checked. Per germline, CDR1 SGHRS and CDR2 YFSETQ. This CDR3 has 15 residues. The CDR3: CASSFRDSSTDTQYF.

The rearrangement uses TRBV9 and TRBJ1-5; TCRdb reports TRBD1, a call that lacks DNA to check it against. The CDR3 has 14 residues. CDR1 is SGDLS and CDR2 is YYNGEE in the germline V gene. The CDR3 protein is CASSADRYNQPQHF. Using reference TRBV9 and TRBJ1-5 for the parts outside the CDR3, the full variable domain is DSGVTQTPKHLITATGQRVTLRCSPRSGDLSVYWYQQSLDQGLQFLIQYYNGEERAKGNILERFSAQQFPDLHSELNLSSLELGDSALYFCASSADRYNQPQHFGDGTRLSIL.

This chain links TRBV20-1 with TRBJ1-4; the TCRdb D gene call, TRBD1, has no DNA to confirm it. Looked up from germline, CDR1 is DFQATT and CDR2 is SNEGSKA (reference sequence). CDR3 length equals 16 residues. CDR3 region: CSALYTTGVGSEKLFF.